One sample yielded the 9 T cell receptor beta chains listed below, sequenced in a study of T cells in Graves' hyperthyroidism and ophthalmopathy. Amplification of TCR beta CDR3 regions used RNA as the template. The HTBI primer set drove a first-round RT-PCR of the TCR CDR3. TCRdb re-called the multiplex PCR reads with MiXCR, one entry per CDR3 protein. The sample has about 560,000 distinct CDR3 sequences; 14% are singletons. The source material was blood. The receptors derive from a woman in her thirties or forties with Graves' hyperthyroidism.

This chain uses TRBV28 with TRBJ1-1; 9 bases are shared with TRBD1. The CDR3 spans 15 residues. CDR1 and CDR2 (germline): MDHEN, SYDVKM. J lost 2 bases, V lost 4 bases, and 5 bases had no gene match. The CDR3, as DNA: TGTGCCAGCAGTTCCCCGGGACAGGGTAACACTGAAGCTTTCTTT. It translates to CASSSPGQGNTEAFF.

This clonotype was recorded at least ten times. The chain carries TRBV11-2 and TRBJ1-4; 8 bases match TRBD1. The ends lost 5 bases at V and 8 bases at J; junction bases unmatched: 7. The CDR3 consists of 14 residues. Germline V gene data show CDR1 as SGHAT and CDR2 as FQNNGV. Here the CDR3 DNA reads TGTGCCAGCAGCGACGGGACAGGACTAGAAAAACTGTTTTTT. Amino acids: CASSDGTGLEKLFF.

This clonotype was counted only a few times. The rearrangement joins TRBV19 to TRBJ1-5; 10 bases agree with TRBD1. Germline V CDR1 and CDR2: LNHDA, SQIVND (reference sequence). V trimming: 9 bases; J trimming: 3 bases; junction bases outside the gene matches: 11. The CDR3 length is 16 residues. The CDR3 DNA is TGTGCCAGCACTAACATGGGACAGGGGTACAATCAGCCCCAGCATTTT. Translated, it gives CASTNMGQGYNQPQHF.

The chain recombines TRBV20-1 with TRBJ2-7; 14 bases align to TRBD2. Germline CDR1 is DFQATT and CDR2 is SNEGSKA (reference sequence). The CDR3 is 13 amino acids. CDR3: CSGGLAGAVEQYF. The CDR3 region has the DNA TGCAGCGGGGGACTAGCGGGAGCCGTTGAGCAGTACTTC.

The chain employs TRBV11-2 and TRBJ2-6; the D is unclear. The ends were cut back, 2 bases at V and 0 bases at J, with 5 bases in the middle. Looked up from germline, CDR1 is SGHAT and CDR2 is FQNNGV. The CDR3 sequence is 15 residues long. The CDR3 DNA reads as TGTGCCAGCAGCTTAATGGTCTCTGGGGCCAACGTCCTGACTTTC. This sequence encodes CASSLMVSGANVLTF.

The chain recombines TRBV19 with TRBJ2-1; D gene uncertain. V shed 4 bases and J shed 5 bases, with 18 bases lying between them. This CDR3 is built from 16 residues. Germline assignment: CDR1 LNHDA and CDR2 SQIVND (reference sequence). CDR3 DNA sequence: TGTGCCAGTAGTACCCGACGTGGGCTAGGTGACAATGAGCAGTTCTTC. As protein: CASSTRRGLGDNEQFF.

This clonotype was detected many times. The chain couples TRBV28 to TRBJ1-1; weak D call: TRBD1 (5 bases). CDR3 length: 15 residues. The V gene lost 3 bases and the J gene lost 0 bases, with 11 bases spanning the gap. Germline assignment: CDR1 MDHEN and CDR2 SYDVKM. The CDR3 region has the DNA TGTGCCAGCAGTTTTCGAGGGGACTTGAACACTGAAGCTTTCTTT. Translation gives CASSFRGDLNTEAFF.

This clonotype showed up many times. The chain is built from TRBV20-1 and TRBJ1-2; no clear D. Germline V gives CDR1 DFQATT, CDR2 SNEGSKA (reference sequence). Trimming shortened V by 1 base and J by 2 bases, and 5 bases separated the two germline ends. CDR3 size: 12 residues. The CDR3 nucleotides read TGCAGTGCTAGAGGCAGCAACTATGGCTACACCTTC. Its protein is CSARGSNYGYTF.

V and J are TRBV20-1 and TRBJ1-4; D call uncertain. The CDR3 spans 16 residues. Trimming pared 4 bases from V and 0 bases from J, leaving 15 bases between. Germline-derived CDR1 and CDR2 are DFQATT and SNEGSKA (reference sequence). The CDR3 reads CSATTIGRTTNEKLFF. DNA for the CDR3: TGCAGTGCTACTACCATAGGTCGGACAACTAATGAAAAACTGTTTTTT.